This note documents a single T cell receptor (beta chain) sequence. Its antigen specificity is not known. Base qualities are missing; no much larger clone stands one base away. TCRbeta CDR3 regions were amplified from genomic DNA by means of the immunoSEQ Assay, a bias-controlled multiplex PCR. In the authors' own workflow: Within the assay, amplification of reference gene primers was used to estimate how many nucleated cells each sample contained. To quantify the absolute abundance of each unique TCRbeta CDR3 rearrangement, sequence reads were collapsed and filtered. For each sample, productive Simpson clonality was calculated as the square root of Simpson's diversity index over productive rearrangements. Entries here come from immuneACCESS through TCRdb and include only in-frame sequences with V and J called. Some clones fail to appear in such tables; in the studies checked, an unresolved V gene covers under half of the shortfall, and the cause of the remainder is unknown. The V and J calls and clone size are taken from that table; D and trimming were inferred from the DNA. This sample gives a few hundred thousand clones in total; 86% of them show up just once. The top ten hold around 4% of the sample.

This specimen belongs to a study of blood T cell repertoires in COVID-19 (dated by TCRdb to the early 2020s). Looking at the study overall: Samples from collaborators originated in the United States, Italy and Spain and spanned both the acute and convalescent phases of COVID-19. The material from the prospective study consisted of cDNA or gDNA derived from T cells, B-cell-depleted T cells, or PBMCs. The dataset comprised deeply sampled blood TCRbeta repertoires from subjects exposed to, actively infected with, or recovered from COVID-19. The repertoires were made available in a free public database intended to serve as a resource for research on the immune response to SARS-CoV-2. The samples were drawn from two sources: the first 160 participants of the ongoing ImmuneRACE study, and approximately 1,300 subjects contributed by 6 global collaborators. A de-identified subject ID, COVID-19 status, age in years and sex were almost always included in the sample metadata. Where available, HLA class I and class II types were taken from metadata supplied by the sample provider and were not determined by assay-based typing.

Enrolling through a virtual design, the prospective study's participants ranged in age from about 18 to 100 years and lived across more than 20 United States geographic areas. Cohort assignment in the prospective study relied on participant-reported clinical history from a screening survey and a study questionnaire. Exposed participants had been in contact, within 2 weeks of entering the study, with a person who had a PCR-confirmed or clinician-diagnosed case of COVID-19. Each participant in the prospective study had whole blood, serum and a nasopharyngeal or oropharyngeal swab collected by mobile phlebotomists. Participants in the prospective study had the option to provide additional blood draws and questionnaires over a roughly two-month period. Blood samples from the prospective study were shipped frozen or at room temperature prior to DNA extraction. The CDR3 holds 13 amino acids from the cysteine to the phenylalanine. The retained sequence is limited to the CDR3, 39 bases, with the frame set at the first base. V ends up 2 bases short and J 11 bases short, with an unmatched junction base count of 9. From a lookup of the germline V gene, CDR1 and CDR2 are SGHDT and YYEEEE.

Overall study results and their limits: Clinical and demographic metadata were provided uncurated, with the amount varying by source and participant.

The sequenced sample consisted of PBMCs or T cells enriched from blood (not recorded which). The chain was built from TRBV5-6 and TRBJ1-1; the central 7 bases match TRBD1. The source of this sequence is a woman younger than 45 who had been exposed to COVID-19. The nucleotides are TGTGCCAGCAGCTTTCTCCGGACAGGTGAGGCTTTCTTT. It encodes CASSFLRTGEAFF.